The 25 T cell receptor beta chains listed next were all sequenced from one sample in a study of cytomegalovirus exposure and HLA in healthy donors. The PCR contained 60 Vbeta and 13 Jbeta primers. The method was immunoSEQ multiplex PCR; TCRdb's version includes in-frame clones alone and lacks a portion of them. The table records 90,000 to 95,000 clones, more than 75% of them present only once. The sequenced sample was PBMCs. Source of these receptors: a young man in good health and CMV-seronegative.

This clone has only one observation. This chain uses TRBV29-1 with TRBJ2-7; D gene uncertain. Trimming stripped 2 bases from V and 5 bases from J, with 10 bases between. CDR3 length: 12 amino acids. From germline, CDR1 is SQVTM and CDR2 ANQGSEA. The CDR3 DNA sequence: TGCAGCGTTGAATCGACCCAGGACGAGCAGTACTTC. This sequence encodes CSVESTQDEQYF.

The CDR3 reads CASSAAGGISGANVLTF. The CDR3 DNA is TGTGCCAGCAGCGCTGCAGGGGGGATCTCTGGGGCCAACGTCCTGACTTTC. This sequence joins TRBV9 and TRBJ2-6, with D possibly matching TRBD1 (7 bases). The V gene's germline CDR1 is SGDLS and CDR2 YYNGEE. Trimming pared 3 bases from V and 0 bases from J, leaving 13 bases between. The CDR3 contains 17 residues. Full variable domain (remainder filled in from reference TRBV9 and TRBJ2-6): DSGVTQTPKHLITATGQRVTLRCSPRSGDLSVYWYQQSLDQGLQFLIQYYNGEERAKGNILERFSAQQFPDLHSELNLSSLELGDSALYFCASSAAGGISGANVLTFGAGSRLTVL.

The rearrangement joins TRBV10-1 to TRBJ2-5; 7 bases line up with TRBD2. The CDR3 has 14 residues. J lost 4 bases, V lost 8 bases, and 10 bases had no gene match. Germline V gene sequence: CDR1 WNHNN, CDR2 SYGVQD (reference sequence). CDR3 region: CASSNSWEGETQYF. In nucleotides, the CDR3 is TGCGCCAGCTCCAATTCATGGGAGGGAGAGACCCAGTACTTC.

The chain links TRBV15 to TRBJ1-5, with 7 bases identical to TRBD1. Germline CDR1 and CDR2: LNHNV and YYDKDF (reference sequence). V shed 3 bases, J shed 4 bases, and the junction held 6 bases outside the gene matches. There are 15 residues in the CDR3. CDR3 nucleotide sequence: TGTGCCACCAGCAGTATGACAGGGCGAAATCAGCCCCAGCATTTT. Amino acids: CATSSMTGRNQPQHF.

This chain connects TRBV19 to TRBJ1-1; TRBD1 agrees at 11 bases. The V and J ends lost 5 bases and 5 bases, in that order; junction bases with no gene match: 10. This CDR3 contains 16 residues. Germline lookup yields CDR1 LNHDA and CDR2 SQIVND (reference sequence). CDR3 region: CASSPGDRGVGTEAFF. As DNA, the CDR3 is TGTGCCAGTAGTCCTGGGGACAGGGGGGTAGGTACTGAAGCTTTCTTT.

V and J are TRBV11-2 and TRBJ2-5, with TRBD2 identical over 8 bases. The germline gives CDR1 SGHAT, CDR2 FQNNGV. The CDR3 runs 16 residues. The trim removed 1 base at V and 5 bases at J, leaving 9 bases unmatched. In nucleotides, the CDR3 is TGTGCCAGCAGCTTAGGGGGGGCGGGGGGCCGGGAGACCCAGTACTTC. Amino acids: CASSLGGAGGRETQYF.

Concerning this clone itself: The same CDR3 arises from other DNA sequences in this sample as well. The rearrangement joins TRBV18 to TRBJ1-2; D remains unclear. The CDR3 has 11 residues. From germline, CDR1 is KGHSH and CDR2 LQKENI. Trimming took off 6 bases at V and 8 bases at J, with 10 bases between the two ends. The CDR3 nucleotides are TGTGCCAGCTCCTCGGAGGCGGGCTACACCTTC. Encoded protein: CASSSEAGYTF.

The chain joins TRBV15 to TRBJ2-7; TRBD1 matches 8 bases. This CDR3 comprises 15 residues. The V gene's germline CDR1 is LNHNV and CDR2 YYDKDF (reference sequence). Losses at the gene ends were 2 bases for V and 2 bases for J; bases not matched to a gene: 5. The CDR3 DNA sequence: TGTGCCACCAGCAGAATAAAGGACAGGGCCTACGAGCAGTACTTC. Its protein is CATSRIKDRAYEQYF.

The V call is TRBV29-1, the J call TRBJ1-5; 10 bases fit TRBD1. J was trimmed by 2 bases and V by 0 bases; bases with no gene match: 1. CDR1 is SQVTM, CDR2 ANQGSEA, per germline. The CDR3 consists of 15 residues. The CDR3: CSVEDGTGGNQPQHF. CDR3 sequence (DNA): TGCAGCGTTGAAGATGGGACAGGGGGCAATCAGCCCCAGCATTTT.

The chain is built from TRBV10-1 and TRBJ1-1; D might be TRBD1 (5 bases). Germline lookup yields CDR1 WNHNN and CDR2 SYGVQD (reference sequence). V lost 6 bases and J lost 3, with 14 bases in between. The CDR3 extends over 14 amino acids. The CDR3 region is CASRARRGDTEAFF. CDR3 DNA: TGCGCCAGCAGGGCCCGTCGGGGGGACACTGAAGCTTTCTTT.

This chain joins TRBV7-9 and TRBJ1-2; D ambiguous. The CDR3 loop spans 13 amino acids. CDR1 SEHNR and CDR2 FQNEAQ come from the germline V gene (reference sequence). Trimming took 1 base from V and 7 from J, leaving 10 bases between them. CDR3 sequence (DNA): TGTGCCAGCAGCTTAGTACTCGGGAGTGGCTACACCTTC. The encoded protein is CASSLVLGSGYTF.

Written as DNA, the CDR3 is TGTGCCAGCAGCCCCCGGACGGGGACTAGCACAGATACGCAGTATTTT. It yields the protein CASSPRTGTSTDTQYF. J is TRBJ2-3 and V is TRBV9; D perhaps matches TRBD2 (6 bases). There are 16 residues in the CDR3. Per germline, CDR1 SGDLS and CDR2 YYNGEE. The germline V and J ends were trimmed by 4 bases and 0 bases, with 15 bases remaining between them.

The V gene is TRBV18, the J gene TRBJ1-1; D is unclear. CDR1 is KGHSH, CDR2 LQKENI, per germline. Trimming left V 3 bases short and J 0 bases short, with 8 bases between. This CDR3 contains 14 residues. The CDR3 DNA reads TGTGCCAGCTCACCGGGCAGATTGAACACTGAAGCTTTCTTT. Its protein is CASSPGRLNTEAFF.

As to this clone: Compared with germline, one end of the junction differs, possibly owing to a read error. The V and J genes are TRBV7-7 and TRBJ2-5; D is undetermined. Germline V gene lookup returns CDR1 SSHAT and CDR2 FNYEAQ (reference sequence). This CDR3 contains 13 residues. The CDR3 coding sequence is TGTGCTAGCAGCTTAGGGCAACAAGAGACCCAGTACTTC. It encodes CASSLGQQETQYF.

The genes are TRBV5-1 and TRBJ2-5, with TRBD2 matching over 9 bases. CDR3 length: 15 amino acids. Trimming cost V 7 bases and J 5 bases; bases outside gene matches: 12. CDR1 is SGHRS and CDR2 is YFSETQ in the germline V gene. The CDR3 reads CASQRERGVSETQYF. The CDR3 DNA reads TGCGCCAGCCAACGGGAGCGGGGGGTGTCGGAGACCCAGTACTTC.

The V and J genes are TRBV5-6 and TRBJ1-2; 11 nucleotides align to TRBD1. Per germline, CDR1 SGHDT and CDR2 YYEEEE. V lost 0 bases and J lost 6; bases outside the gene matches: 1. The CDR3 is made up of 14 amino acids. The CDR3 DNA sequence: TGTGCCAGCAGCTTGGGGACAGGGGGCGATGGCTACACCTTC. It specifies CASSLGTGGDGYTF.

The genes are TRBV7-6 and TRBJ2-7; TRBD1 aligns across 7 bases. Germline V gene lookup returns CDR1 SGHVS and CDR2 FNYEAQ. The V segment lost 0 bases and the J segment 5 bases; nucleotides outside the gene matches: 4. The CDR3 has 14 amino acids. CDR3 protein: CASSLATGNHEQYF. DNA for the CDR3: TGTGCCAGCAGCTTAGCGACAGGGAACCACGAGCAGTACTTC. Full variable domain (missing parts from reference TRBV7-6 and TRBJ2-7): GAGVSQSPRYKVTKRGQDVALRCDPISGHVSLYWYRQALGQGPEFLTYFNYEAQQDKSGLPNDRFSAERPEGSISTLTIQRTEQRDSAMYRCASSLATGNHEQYFGPGTRLTVT.

V usage is TRBV5-4 and J usage is TRBJ2-3; 8 bases line up with TRBD1. There are 17 residues in the CDR3. From germline, CDR1 is SGHNT and CDR2 YYREEE (reference sequence). V dropped 1 base and J dropped 5; count of bases not matched to a gene: 12. CDR3 amino acids: CASSLLRGQGAVDTQYF. CDR3 in DNA: TGTGCCAGCAGCTTGCTAAGGGGGCAGGGGGCGGTAGATACGCAGTATTTT.

The genes are TRBV6-1 and TRBJ2-7, with 12 bases fitting TRBD2. Germline V gene data show CDR1 as MNHNS and CDR2 as SASEGT. This CDR3 comprises 17 residues. With 3 bases clipped from V and 0 bases from J, the junction kept 6 bases outside the gene matches. DNA for the CDR3: TGTGCCAGCAGTGATGGCGGGACTAGCGGGCTCTCCTACGAGCAGTACTTC. Protein product: CASSDGGTSGLSYEQYF.

V and J are TRBV6-5 and TRBJ2-7, with 9 bases matching TRBD1. CDR3 length: 15 amino acids. The V and J ends lost 0 bases and 3 bases, in that order; junction bases with no gene match: 3. CDR1 and CDR2 from the germline V gene are MNHEY and SVGAGI. The CDR3 sequence: CASSYSETGGYEQYF. As DNA, the CDR3 is TGTGCCAGCAGTTACTCCGAGACAGGGGGCTACGAGCAGTACTTC.

The gene calls are TRBV6-5 and TRBJ2-7; D is unclear. Per the germline V gene, CDR1 is MNHEY and CDR2 is SVGAGI. Between the trimmed V and J ends, which lost 6 bases and 0 bases, there was a span of 3 bases. The length of the CDR3 is 11 residues. CDR3 amino acids: CASRASYEQYF. The CDR3 DNA reads as TGTGCCAGCAGGGCCTCCTACGAGCAGTACTTC.

The V call is TRBV5-4, the J call TRBJ1-4; D call uncertain. This CDR3 has 11 residues. Trimming took 2 bases from V and 8 from J, leaving 4 bases between them. In germline, CDR1 is SGHNT, CDR2 YYREEE (reference sequence). CDR3 sequence: CASSFGEKLFF. CDR3 in DNA: TGTGCCAGCAGCTTTGGCGAAAAACTGTTTTTT.

This clone was counted once. This CDR3 reads CASSLGQGRANYGYTF. CDR3 DNA sequence: TGTGCCAGCAGCTTGGGACAGGGACGAGCTAACTATGGCTACACCTTC. This chain uses TRBV5-6 with TRBJ1-2; TRBD1 aligns across 7 bases. The germline CDR1 and CDR2 sequences are SGHDT and YYEEEE. The ends lost 0 bases at V and 0 bases at J; junction bases unmatched: 5. This CDR3 has 16 amino acids.

The chain couples TRBV13 to TRBJ2-2; possibly TRBD2 for D (5 bases). Germline CDR1 is PRHDT and CDR2 is FYEKMQ (reference sequence). The CDR3 runs 13 residues. Trimming took 8 bases from V and 7 from J, leaving 14 bases between them. Written as DNA, the CDR3 is TGTGCCAGCGGAGGCGGTTTAATCGGGGAGCTGTTTTTT. The encoded protein is CASGGGLIGELFF.

V usage is TRBV18 and J usage is TRBJ1-2; the D is unclear. The CDR3 runs to 15 residues. Germline loops: CDR1 KGHSH, CDR2 LQKENI. Trimming pared 3 bases from V and 0 bases from J, leaving 11 bases between. The CDR3 loop is CASSPTGTTNYGYTF. Written as DNA, the CDR3 is TGTGCCAGCTCACCTACCGGTACTACTAACTATGGCTACACCTTC.